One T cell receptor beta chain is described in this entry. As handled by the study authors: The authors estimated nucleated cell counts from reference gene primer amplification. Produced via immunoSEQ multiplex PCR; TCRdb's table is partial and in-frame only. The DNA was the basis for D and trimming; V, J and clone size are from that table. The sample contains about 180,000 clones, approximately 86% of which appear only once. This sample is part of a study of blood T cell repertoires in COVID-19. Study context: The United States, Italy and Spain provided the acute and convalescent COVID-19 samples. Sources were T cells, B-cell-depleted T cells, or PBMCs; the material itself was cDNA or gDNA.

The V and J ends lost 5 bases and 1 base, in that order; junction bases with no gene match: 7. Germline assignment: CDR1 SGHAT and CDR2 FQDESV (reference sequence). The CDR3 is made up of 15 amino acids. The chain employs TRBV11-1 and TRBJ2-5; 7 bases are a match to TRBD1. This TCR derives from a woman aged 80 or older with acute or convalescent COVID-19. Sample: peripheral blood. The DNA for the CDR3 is TGTGCCAGCAGCCCCAAAGACAGGGTCCAAGAGACCCAGTACTTC. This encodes CASSPKDRVQETQYF.